One sample yielded the 9 T cell receptor beta chains listed below, sequenced in a study of cytomegalovirus exposure and HLA in healthy donors. Researchers ran the PCR with 60 Vbeta and 13 Jbeta primers. Data came from immunoSEQ multiplex PCR; TCRdb stores just in-frame clones and leaves some out. The sample includes some 150,000 clones, roughly 80% of them seen just once. The source material was PBMCs. Receptors originate from a woman between 45 and 60 years old in good health and CMV-seropositive.

This clone has only a few counts. V gene TRBV2 combines with J gene TRBJ2-2, with D unresolved. V was clipped by 7 bases and J by 0 bases, with 6 bases between them. Germline CDR1 SNHLY, CDR2 FYNNEI. The CDR3 spans 13 residues. The CDR3 region has the DNA TGTGCCAGCACCAGAACGAACACCGGGGAGCTGTTTTTT. Its protein product is CASTRTNTGELFF.

The chain carries TRBV5-4 and TRBJ1-1; 8 positions agree with TRBD1. Germline assignment: CDR1 SGHNT and CDR2 YYREEE (reference sequence). Losses at the gene ends were 4 bases for V and 4 bases for J; bases not matched to a gene: 3. CDR3 length: 13 residues. This CDR3 is CASSHTGGTEAFF. The CDR3, as DNA: TGTGCCAGCAGCCATACAGGGGGCACTGAAGCTTTCTTT.

This clone has more than one count but fewer than ten. The chain links TRBV27 to TRBJ2-7; TRBD2 might be the D (7 bases). V dropped 6 bases and J dropped 4 bases, with 22 bases sitting between them. The length of the CDR3 is 16 residues. Germline CDR1 MNHEY, CDR2 SMNVEV (reference sequence). CDR3 bases: TGTGCCAGCAGACGAATCGGGGGGCTTTCCCGGTACGAGCAGTACTTC. It yields the protein CASRRIGGLSRYEQYF.

The V and J genes are TRBV11-2 and TRBJ2-5; weak D call: TRBD1 (6 bases). Gene TRBJ2-7 matches the end of the DNA better, so the J call may be wrong. Germline loops: CDR1 SGHAT, CDR2 FQNNGV. This CDR3 contains 15 residues. The CDR3 nucleotides read TGTGCCAGCAGCTTAGTAACAGGGACGAGAAACGAGCAGTACTTC. Its protein product is CASSLVTGTRNEQYF.

The chain employs TRBV9 and TRBJ1-2, with D uncertain. CDR1 and CDR2 from the germline V gene are SGDLS and YYNGEE. The CDR3 runs to 13 residues. The germline V and J ends were trimmed by 6 bases and 2 bases, with 11 bases remaining between them. The CDR3 loop reads CASTPARNYGYTF. The CDR3 DNA sequence: TGTGCCAGCACCCCGGCCAGGAACTATGGCTACACCTTC.

Written as DNA, the CDR3 is TGTGCCAGCAGCTTCTCTAGCGGGAGTAGAGATACGCAGTATTTT. Its translation is CASSFSSGSRDTQYF. The chain links TRBV7-3 to TRBJ2-3; TRBD2 agrees at 10 bases. V dropped 3 bases and J dropped 5; count of bases not matched to a gene: 5. CDR3 length: 15 amino acids. The germline V gene encodes CDR1 SGHTA and CDR2 FQGTGA.

This clone was recorded a few times. The chain uses TRBV5-4 and TRBJ2-5; the D gene is possibly TRBD2 (5 bases). The CDR3 loop spans 14 amino acids. Germline lookup yields CDR1 SGHNT and CDR2 YYREEE (reference sequence). The V end was cut by 1 base, the J end by 2 bases, with 9 bases between. CDR3 region: CASSLMAGQETQYF. CDR3 coding DNA: TGTGCCAGCAGCTTGATGGCGGGTCAAGAGACCCAGTACTTC. Based on the CDR3 plus reference TRBV5-4 and TRBJ2-5, the full variable domain is ETGVTQSPTHLIKTRGQQVTLRCSSQSGHNTVSWYQQALGQGPQFIFQYYREEENGRGNFPPRFSGLQFPNYSSELNVNALELDDSALYLCASSLMAGQETQYFGPGTRLLVL.

This clone was counted once. DNA of the CDR3: TGTGCCTCCCGAAGGCGGGAGGGTGATCAGGACGAGCAGTACTTC. It codes for CASRRREGDQDEQYF. V is TRBV10-3 and J is TRBJ2-7; 9 nucleotides agree with TRBD2. Trimming at V came to 11 bases and at J to 5 bases, leaving 16 bases not matched to a gene. The CDR3 contains 15 residues. Germline CDR1 is ENHRY and CDR2 is SYGVKD.

V usage is TRBV29-1 and J usage is TRBJ2-4; the D is unclear. Germline V gene data show CDR1 as SQVTM and CDR2 as ANQGSEA. This CDR3 has 11 amino acids. CDR3 in amino acids: CSMLAKNIQYF. Written as DNA, the CDR3 is TGCAGTATGTTAGCCAAAAACATTCAGTACTTC.